The clone carrying this TCR beta chain has at least ten counts. Its antigen is unknown. This entry comes from a study of metastatic and nonmetastatic thyroid tumors. The wider study: For malignant and benign thyroid patients, tumor or nodule tissue and blood were the sources whose repertoires were compared.

Regarding the study as a whole: The reported finding was significantly higher TCR beta diversity in malignant thyroid tumors relative to benign nodules, in blood and tumor.

The CDR3 has 16 residues. V was clipped by 4 bases and J by 4 bases; unmatched bases: 7. Germline CDR1 reads SGHRS; CDR2 reads YFSETQ. The entire patient cohort was treatment-naive prior to thyroid surgery. Authors' analysis steps: In papillary thyroid cancer, a distant-metastasis classifier was built using CDR3 differences across clinicopathological groups. TCRdb re-called clones via MiXCR from the PCR reads. The V and J calls here are based on TCRdb, not the publication. The table includes approximately 22,000 clones, 11% detected once. Source material: blood. This chain links TRBV5-1 with TRBJ2-3; 12 nucleotides agree with TRBD2. This sequence originates from a female donor with papillary thyroid cancer or a benign thyroid nodule (not recorded which). Some clones in this sample may be carry-over from other donors' samples. The CDR3 bases are TGCGCCAGCAGCGAACTAGCGGGAGGTAGGGCAGATACGCAGTATTTT. It translates to CASSELAGGRADTQYF.